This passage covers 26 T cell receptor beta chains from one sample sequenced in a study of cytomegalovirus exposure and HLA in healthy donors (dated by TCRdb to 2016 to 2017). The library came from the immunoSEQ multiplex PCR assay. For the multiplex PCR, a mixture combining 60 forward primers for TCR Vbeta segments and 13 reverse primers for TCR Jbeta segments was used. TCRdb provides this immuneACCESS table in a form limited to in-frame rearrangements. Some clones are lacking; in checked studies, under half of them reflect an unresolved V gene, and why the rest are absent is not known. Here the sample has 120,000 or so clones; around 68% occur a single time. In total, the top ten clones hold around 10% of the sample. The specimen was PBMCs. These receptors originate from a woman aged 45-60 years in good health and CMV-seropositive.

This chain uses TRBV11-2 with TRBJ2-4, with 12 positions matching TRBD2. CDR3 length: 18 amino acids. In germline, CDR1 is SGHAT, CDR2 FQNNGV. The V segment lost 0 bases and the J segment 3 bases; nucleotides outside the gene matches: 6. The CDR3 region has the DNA TGTGCCAGCAGCTTAGAGGGGGGACTAGCGGGCTACAAAAACATTCAGTACTTC. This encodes CASSLEGGLAGYKNIQYF.

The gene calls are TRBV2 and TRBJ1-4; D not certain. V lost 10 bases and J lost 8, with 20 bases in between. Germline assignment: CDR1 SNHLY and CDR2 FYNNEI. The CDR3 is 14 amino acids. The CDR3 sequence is CAMGKGRLEEKLFF. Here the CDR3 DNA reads TGTGCCATGGGGAAAGGGAGGCTTGAGGAAAAACTGTTTTTT.

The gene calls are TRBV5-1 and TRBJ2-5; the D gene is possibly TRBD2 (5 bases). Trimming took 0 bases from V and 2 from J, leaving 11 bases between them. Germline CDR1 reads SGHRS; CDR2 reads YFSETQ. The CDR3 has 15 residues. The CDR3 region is CASSLGGSPQETQYF. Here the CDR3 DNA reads TGCGCCAGCAGCTTGGGAGGGAGTCCTCAAGAGACCCAGTACTTC.

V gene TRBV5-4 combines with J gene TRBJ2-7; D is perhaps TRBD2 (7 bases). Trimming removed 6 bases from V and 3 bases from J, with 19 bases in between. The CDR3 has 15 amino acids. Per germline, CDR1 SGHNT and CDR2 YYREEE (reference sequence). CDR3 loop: CASTPGGGRDYEQYF. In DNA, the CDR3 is TGTGCCAGCACCCCGGGGGGCGGGAGAGACTACGAGCAGTACTTC.

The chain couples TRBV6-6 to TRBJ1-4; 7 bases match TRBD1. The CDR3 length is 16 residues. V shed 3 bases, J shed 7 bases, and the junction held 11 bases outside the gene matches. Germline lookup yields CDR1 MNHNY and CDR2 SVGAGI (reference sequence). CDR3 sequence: CASSYSPQGVSEKLFF. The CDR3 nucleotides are TGTGCCAGCAGTTATTCGCCCCAGGGGGTGAGTGAAAAACTGTTTTTT.

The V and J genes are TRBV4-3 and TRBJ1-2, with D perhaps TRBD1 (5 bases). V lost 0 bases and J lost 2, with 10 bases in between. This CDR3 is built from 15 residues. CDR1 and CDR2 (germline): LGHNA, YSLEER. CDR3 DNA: TGCGCCAGCAGCCAAGAAGGCGGGGGGAACTATGGCTACACCTTC. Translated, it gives CASSQEGGGNYGYTF.

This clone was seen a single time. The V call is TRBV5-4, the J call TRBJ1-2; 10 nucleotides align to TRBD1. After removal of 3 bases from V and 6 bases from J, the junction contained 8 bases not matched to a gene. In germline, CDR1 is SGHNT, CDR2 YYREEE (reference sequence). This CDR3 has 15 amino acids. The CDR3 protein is CASSSLRDRGHGYTF. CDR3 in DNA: TGTGCCAGCAGCTCTCTCCGGGACAGGGGCCATGGCTACACCTTC.

The chain's CDR3 is CAWSVQETQYF. The CDR3 DNA sequence: TGTGCCTGGAGCGTACAAGAGACCCAGTACTTC. V is TRBV30 and J is TRBJ2-5; D remains unclear. Germline V CDR1 and CDR2: GTSNPN, SVGIG (reference sequence). This CDR3 is 11 amino acids long. Trimming removed 3 bases at V and 2 bases at J, with 4 bases between. The full variable domain, in which reference TRBV30 and TRBJ2-5 provide the parts outside the CDR3, is SQTIHQWPATLVQPVGSPLSLECTVEGTSNPNLYWYRQAAGRGLQLLFYSVGIGQISSEVPQNLSASRPQDRQFILSSKKLLLSDSGFYLCAWSVQETQYFGPGTRLLVL.

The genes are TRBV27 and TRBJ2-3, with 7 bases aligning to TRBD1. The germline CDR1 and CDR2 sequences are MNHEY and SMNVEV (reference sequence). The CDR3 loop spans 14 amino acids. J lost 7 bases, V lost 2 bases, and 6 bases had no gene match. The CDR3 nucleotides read TGTGCCAGCAGTTTAACCAGACAGGGCAATACGCAGTATTTT. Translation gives CASSLTRQGNTQYF.

Written as DNA, the CDR3 is TGTGCCAGCAGCAAGGCCGGGGGAACCAGGGAGTGGTTTAGAGAGACCCAGTACTTC. This sequence encodes CASSKAGGTREWFRETQYF. This chain uses TRBV21-1 with TRBJ2-5; TRBD2 is the table's D call, not checked against the DNA. TRBV21-1 is given as a pseudogene. CDR3 size: 19 residues.

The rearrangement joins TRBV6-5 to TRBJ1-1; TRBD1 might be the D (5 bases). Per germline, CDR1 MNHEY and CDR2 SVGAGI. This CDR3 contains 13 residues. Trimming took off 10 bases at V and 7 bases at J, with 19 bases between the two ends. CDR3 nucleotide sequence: TGTGCCACCCGGCGGGGGGTGGTGGGTGAAGCTTTCTTT. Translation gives CATRRGVVGEAFF.

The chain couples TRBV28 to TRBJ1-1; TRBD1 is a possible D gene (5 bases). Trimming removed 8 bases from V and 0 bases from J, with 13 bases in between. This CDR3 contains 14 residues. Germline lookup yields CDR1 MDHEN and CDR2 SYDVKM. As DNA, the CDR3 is TGTGCCAGCGGGGCAGGCGACATGAACACTGAAGCTTTCTTT. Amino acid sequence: CASGAGDMNTEAFF.

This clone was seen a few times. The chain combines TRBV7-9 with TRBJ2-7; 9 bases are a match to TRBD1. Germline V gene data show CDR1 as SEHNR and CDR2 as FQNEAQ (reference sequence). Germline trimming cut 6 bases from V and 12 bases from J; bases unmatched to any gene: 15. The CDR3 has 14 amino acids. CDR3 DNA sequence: TGTGCCAGCAGGAAAGGACAGGGGAATGAGAAGGCGTACTTC. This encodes CASRKGQGNEKAYF.

This chain's CDR3 is CAIKEGGGAGETQYF. CDR3 DNA: TGTGCCATCAAGGAAGGCGGGGGGGCTGGTGAGACCCAGTACTTC. The gene calls are TRBV10-3 and TRBJ2-5; TRBD2 matches at 9 bases. J lost 5 bases, V lost 7 bases, and 11 bases had no gene match. The germline V gene has CDR1 ENHRY and CDR2 SYGVKD. This CDR3 comprises 15 residues.

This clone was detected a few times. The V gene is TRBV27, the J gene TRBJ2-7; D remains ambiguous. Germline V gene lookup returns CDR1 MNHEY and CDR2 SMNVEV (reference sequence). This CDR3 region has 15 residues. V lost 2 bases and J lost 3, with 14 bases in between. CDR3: CASSLRKENGYEQYF. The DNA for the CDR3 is TGTGCCAGCAGTTTACGAAAGGAGAATGGCTACGAGCAGTACTTC.

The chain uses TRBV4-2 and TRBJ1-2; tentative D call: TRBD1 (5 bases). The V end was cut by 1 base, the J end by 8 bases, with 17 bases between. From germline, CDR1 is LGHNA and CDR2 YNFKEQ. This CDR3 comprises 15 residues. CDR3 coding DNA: TGTGCCAGCAGCCAAGGGACGGGGACGGGAGGGGGCTACACCTTC. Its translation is CASSQGTGTGGGYTF.

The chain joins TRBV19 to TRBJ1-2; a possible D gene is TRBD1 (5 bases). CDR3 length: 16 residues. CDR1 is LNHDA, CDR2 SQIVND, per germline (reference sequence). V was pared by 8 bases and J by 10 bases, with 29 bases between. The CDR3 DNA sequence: TGTGCCAGTGGTAACACAGGTGTGGCCTACCCATATACCTACACCTTC. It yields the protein CASGNTGVAYPYTYTF. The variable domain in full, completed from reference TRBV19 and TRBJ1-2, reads DGGITQSPKYLFRKEGQNVTLSCEQNLNHDAMYWYRQDPGQGLRLIYYSQIVNDFQKGDIAEGYSVSREKKESFPLTVTSAQKNPTAFYLCASGNTGVAYPYTYTFGSGTRLTVV.

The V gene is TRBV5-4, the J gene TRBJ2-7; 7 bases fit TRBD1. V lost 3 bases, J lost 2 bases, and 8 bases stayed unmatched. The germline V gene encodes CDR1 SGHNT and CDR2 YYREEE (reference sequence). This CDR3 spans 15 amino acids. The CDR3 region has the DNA TGTGCCAGCAGCTCTTCCGGGACAGAGCCCTACGAGCAGTACTTC. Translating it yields CASSSSGTEPYEQYF.

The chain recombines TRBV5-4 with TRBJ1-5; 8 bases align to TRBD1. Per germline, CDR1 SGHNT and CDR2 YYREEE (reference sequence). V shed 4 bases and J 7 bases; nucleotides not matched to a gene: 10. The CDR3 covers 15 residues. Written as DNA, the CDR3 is TGTGCCAGCAGCGAGGGGACAGGTAGATTACAGCCCCAGCATTTT. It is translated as CASSEGTGRLQPQHF.

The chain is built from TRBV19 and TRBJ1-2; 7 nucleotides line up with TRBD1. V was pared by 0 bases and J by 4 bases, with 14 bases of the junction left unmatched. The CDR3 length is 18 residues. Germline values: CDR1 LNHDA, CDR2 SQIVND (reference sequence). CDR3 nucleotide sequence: TGTGCCAGTAGTATAGAAGCCCACTTTAAAGGGGGCGCCTATGGCTACACCTTC. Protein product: CASSIEAHFKGGAYGYTF.

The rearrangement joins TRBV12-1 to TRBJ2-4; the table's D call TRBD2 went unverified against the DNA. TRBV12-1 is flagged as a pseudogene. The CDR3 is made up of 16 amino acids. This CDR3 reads CASSLGLAGGPNIQYF. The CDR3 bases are TGTGCCAGCAGCTTGGGACTAGCGGGAGGGCCGAACATTCAGTACTTC.

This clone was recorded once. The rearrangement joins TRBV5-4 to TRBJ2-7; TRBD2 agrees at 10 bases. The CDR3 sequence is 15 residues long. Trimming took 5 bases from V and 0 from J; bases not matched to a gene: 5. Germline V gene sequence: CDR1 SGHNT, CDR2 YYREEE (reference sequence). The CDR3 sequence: CASSSRTSGSYEQYF. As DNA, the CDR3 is TGTGCCAGCAGTTCTCGGACTAGCGGCTCCTACGAGCAGTACTTC.

DNA for the CDR3: TGTGCCAGCAGCAAACTAGCGGTCTCCTACAATGAGCAGTTCTTC. Translation gives CASSKLAVSYNEQFF. The chain has TRBV7-9 and TRBJ2-1; 8 nucleotides match TRBD2. The CDR3 has 15 amino acids. CDR1 is SEHNR, CDR2 FQNEAQ, per germline (reference sequence). Trimming cost V 5 bases and J 0 bases; bases outside gene matches: 3.

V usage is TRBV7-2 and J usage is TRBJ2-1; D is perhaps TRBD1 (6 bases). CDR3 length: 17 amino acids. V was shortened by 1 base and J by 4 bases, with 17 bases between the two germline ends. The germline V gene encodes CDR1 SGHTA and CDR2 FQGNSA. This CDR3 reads CASSLVQGLTSYNEQFF. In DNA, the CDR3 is TGTGCCAGCAGCTTAGTTCAGGGGCTAACTTCTTACAATGAGCAGTTCTTC.

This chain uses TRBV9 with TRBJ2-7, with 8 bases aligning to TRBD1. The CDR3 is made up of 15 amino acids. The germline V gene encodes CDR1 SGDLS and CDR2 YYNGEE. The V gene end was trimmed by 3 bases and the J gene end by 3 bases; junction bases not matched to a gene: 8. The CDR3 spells CASSETGGTDYEQYF. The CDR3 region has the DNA TGTGCCAGCAGCGAAACAGGGGGAACTGACTACGAGCAGTACTTC. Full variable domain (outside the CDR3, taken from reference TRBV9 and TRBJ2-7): DSGVTQTPKHLITATGQRVTLRCSPRSGDLSVYWYQQSLDQGLQFLIQYYNGEERAKGNILERFSAQQFPDLHSELNLSSLELGDSALYFCASSETGGTDYEQYFGPGTRLTVT.

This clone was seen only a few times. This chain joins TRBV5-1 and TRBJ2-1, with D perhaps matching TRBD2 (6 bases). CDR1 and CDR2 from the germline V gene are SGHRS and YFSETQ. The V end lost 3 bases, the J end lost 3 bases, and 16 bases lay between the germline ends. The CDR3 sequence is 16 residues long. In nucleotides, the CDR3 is TGCGCCAGCAGCTGGGGGGATAGCGCAAACTACAATGAGCAGTTCTTC. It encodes CASSWGDSANYNEQFF. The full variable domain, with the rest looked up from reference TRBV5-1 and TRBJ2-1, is KAGVTQTPRYLIKTRGQQVTLSCSPISGHRSVSWYQQTPGQGLQFLFEYFSETQRNKGNFPGRFSGRQFSNSRSEMNVSTLELGDSALYLCASSWGDSANYNEQFFGPGTRLTVL.